The 26 T cell receptor beta chains below all came from one sample that was sequenced in a study of regulatory T cells in long-lasting Graves disease. Libraries of TCR beta came from iRepertoire HTBI primers plus Arm-PCR of CDR3 regions. TCRdb used MiXCR to reprocess the multiplex PCR reads, holding one entry per CDR3 protein. The table lists some 560,000 distinct CDR3 sequences, 15% to 20% of them singletons. The time point denotes: newly diagnosed GD, antithyroid drugs for less than 3 months. Making the TCR library involved RNA that had been extracted from PBMCs. Separately, the same data were catalogued under a study of T cells in Graves' hyperthyroidism and ophthalmopathy.

This sample comprised peripheral blood mononuclear cells (PBMCs), obtained at new diagnosis, from a patient treated with antithyroid drugs. Receptors originate from a woman aged 40 to 65 with Graves disease.

This clonotype was counted many times. This chain uses TRBV3-1 with TRBJ2-7; perhaps D is TRBD1 or TRBD2 (6 bases each). Trimming cost V 2 bases and J 5 bases, with 13 bases left between them. The CDR3 length is 14 residues. Looked up from germline, CDR1 is LGHDT and CDR2 is YNNKEL (reference sequence). CDR3 nucleotide sequence: TGTGCCAGCAGCCAACAAATCGGGGGCAACGAGCAGTACTTC. Its protein product is CASSQQIGGNEQYF.

This clonotype was seen repeatedly, ten times or more. The V gene is TRBV2, the J gene TRBJ2-1, with TRBD1 as a possible D gene (6 bases). This CDR3 region has 13 residues. V lost 6 bases and J lost 6, with 12 bases in between. In germline, CDR1 is SNHLY, CDR2 FYNNEI. As DNA, the CDR3 is TGTGCCAGCAGGGGAATAGGGGGCAATGAGCAGTTCTTC. Translation: CASRGIGGNEQFF.

This clonotype was counted only a few times. This rearrangement joins TRBV10-3 to TRBJ1-5; 11 bases line up with TRBD1. The trim removed 4 bases at V and 6 bases at J, leaving 5 bases unmatched. The CDR3 length is 15 residues. Per the germline V gene, CDR1 is ENHRY and CDR2 is SYGVKD. The CDR3 loop reads CAISAGQGAFQPQHF. The CDR3 region has the DNA TGTGCCATCAGTGCCGGACAGGGGGCCTTTCAGCCCCAGCATTTT.

This clonotype was picked up many times. The rearrangement uses TRBV7-9 and TRBJ1-1; D is possibly TRBD1 (5 bases). V lost 3 bases and J 4 bases, leaving 9 bases between the germline ends. CDR3 length: 13 residues. Germline CDR1 SEHNR, CDR2 FQNEAQ (reference sequence). The CDR3 bases are TGTGCCAGCAGCTTTGGGGCTGGCACTGAAGCTTTCTTT. Amino acids: CASSFGAGTEAFF.

The chain uses TRBV10-3 and TRBJ1-6; 11 bases match TRBD1. V lost 8 bases, J lost 6 bases, and 0 bases stayed unmatched. Germline CDR1 and CDR2: ENHRY and SYGVKD. This CDR3 comprises 13 residues. Written as DNA, the CDR3 is TGTGCCATCGGACAGGGGGCTAATTCACCCCTCCACTTT. Amino acid sequence: CAIGQGANSPLHF.

This clonotype was counted a few times. The J gene is TRBJ1-5, the V gene TRBV2; D may be TRBD1 (6 bases). The CDR3 loop spans 15 amino acids. The V end lost 5 bases, the J end lost 0 bases, and 11 bases lay between the germline ends. CDR1 is SNHLY, CDR2 FYNNEI, per germline. The CDR3 DNA reads TGTGCCAGCAGTAAAAGGGGGAATAGCAATCAGCCCCAGCATTTT. Protein: CASSKRGNSNQPQHF. The whole variable domain, filled in from reference TRBV2 and TRBJ1-5, reads EPEVTQTPSHQVTQMGQEVILRCVPISNHLYFYWYRQILGQKVEFLVSFYNNEISEKSEIFDDQFSVERPDGSNFTLKIRSTKLEDSAMYFCASSKRGNSNQPQHFGDGTRLSIL.

This clonotype was seen a few times. The chain joins TRBV19 to TRBJ1-1; D remains ambiguous. The germline CDR1 and CDR2 sequences are LNHDA and SQIVND (reference sequence). V was cut by 9 bases and J by 3 bases, with 14 bases left in between. The CDR3 loop spans 13 amino acids. The CDR3 DNA reads as TGTGCCAGCGCCTCTGGCGGGGACACTGAAGCTTTCTTT. Protein: CASASGGDTEAFF.

This clonotype was recorded a few times. The V and J genes are TRBV6-1 and TRBJ1-2, with 8 nucleotides matching TRBD1. This CDR3 has 13 amino acids. Germline lookup yields CDR1 MNHNS and CDR2 SASEGT. The V gene end was trimmed by 8 bases and the J gene end by 4 bases; junction bases not matched to a gene: 6. CDR3 nucleotides: TGTGCCAGCTTCGCGGGACAGGTCTATGGCTACACCTTC. It specifies CASFAGQVYGYTF.

This clonotype has a count of ten or more. V is TRBV7-3 and J is TRBJ2-3, with D perhaps matching TRBD2 (6 bases). CDR3 length equals 15 residues. V shed 5 bases and J shed 2 bases, with 14 bases lying between them. The V gene's germline CDR1 is SGHTA and CDR2 FQGTGA. The CDR3 DNA reads TGTGCCAGCAGCCTCCAGCGGGCCTACACAGATACGCAGTATTTT. Translating it yields CASSLQRAYTDTQYF.

This chain uses TRBV5-1 with TRBJ1-2, with 11 positions matching TRBD1. With V trimmed by 0 bases and J by 2 bases, 3 bases remained unmatched. The CDR3 runs to 16 residues. CDR1 is SGHRS and CDR2 is YFSETQ in the germline V gene. The CDR3 protein is CASSLAGQGDNYGYTF. The CDR3, as DNA: TGCGCCAGCAGCTTGGCGGGACAGGGGGACAACTATGGCTACACCTTC.

This clonotype was picked up many times. The genes are TRBV28 and TRBJ1-1; no clear D gene. The V and J ends lost 7 bases and 0 bases respectively, with 12 bases between them. This CDR3 contains 14 residues. Germline V gives CDR1 MDHEN, CDR2 SYDVKM. This chain's CDR3 is CASKASGMNTEAFF. The DNA of the CDR3 is TGTGCCAGCAAGGCATCGGGAATGAACACTGAAGCTTTCTTT.

The chain uses TRBV28 and TRBJ1-2; TRBD1 matches 7 bases. V was pared by 6 bases and J by 2 bases, with 9 bases of the junction left unmatched. CDR3 length equals 15 residues. Germline CDR1 MDHEN, CDR2 SYDVKM. DNA of the CDR3: TGTGCCAGCAGGCCCCGGGGACAGAAAAACTATGGCTACACCTTC. Encoded protein: CASRPRGQKNYGYTF.

This clonotype has ten or more counts. The chain carries TRBV9 and TRBJ2-3, with 10 bases lining up with TRBD1. Germline CDR1 and CDR2: SGDLS and YYNGEE. The V gene end was trimmed by 0 bases and the J gene end by 3 bases; junction bases not matched to a gene: 1. This CDR3 is 15 amino acids long. The CDR3 spells CASSVEGQGTDTQYF. The CDR3 region has the DNA TGTGCCAGCAGCGTAGAGGGACAGGGGACAGATACGCAGTATTTT.

This clonotype was recorded once. The chain carries TRBV5-1 and TRBJ1-4, with a possible D match to TRBD1 (6 bases). Germline CDR1 and CDR2: SGHRS and YFSETQ. This CDR3 is built from 15 residues. Trimming took off 4 bases at V and 9 bases at J, with 19 bases between the two ends. CDR3 sequence reads: CASSPQTGVSQKLFF. The CDR3 nucleotides are TGCGCCAGCAGCCCCCAGACAGGAGTGAGTCAAAAACTGTTTTTT.

The chain joins TRBV3-1 to TRBJ2-7; D not resolved. Germline V gene sequence: CDR1 LGHDT, CDR2 YNNKEL (reference sequence). The CDR3 contains 10 residues. V lost 11 bases and J lost 3, with 8 bases in between. The DNA for the CDR3 is TGTGCCGTTGGGTTCTACGAGCAGTACTTC. Its protein product is CAVGFYEQYF.

This clonotype has at least ten counts. The chain is built from TRBV10-2 and TRBJ2-1, with TRBD2 matching 9 bases. This CDR3 has 16 amino acids. In germline, CDR1 is WSHSY, CDR2 SAAADI. V was pared by 1 base and J by 5 bases, with 6 bases of the junction left unmatched. The DNA of the CDR3 is TGCGCCAGCAGTGAGTTTATTAGCGGGGGCAACAATGAGCAGTTCTTC. Amino acids: CASSEFISGGNNEQFF.

In this sample, this clonotype turned up a few times. This chain joins TRBV7-9 and TRBJ2-5, with TRBD1 matching over 9 bases. CDR3 length: 16 amino acids. Trimming cost V 5 bases and J 1 base; bases outside gene matches: 8. CDR1 and CDR2 from the germline V gene are SEHNR and FQNEAQ (reference sequence). The CDR3 protein is CASSKNRGRLQETQYF. In DNA form, the CDR3 reads TGTGCCAGCAGCAAAAACAGGGGGCGCCTCCAAGAGACCCAGTACTTC.

This clonotype was observed a few times. The chain has TRBV30 and TRBJ1-6; TRBD1 agrees at 7 bases. The germline CDR1 and CDR2 sequences are GTSNPN and SVGIG (reference sequence). The CDR3 runs 14 residues. Germline trimming cut 4 bases from V and 6 bases from J; bases unmatched to any gene: 6. The CDR3 region is CAWTAGQTNSPLHF. The CDR3 coding sequence is TGTGCCTGGACGGCGGGACAGACTAATTCACCCCTCCACTTT.

Notes on this clonotype: At one of its ends the junction is not consistent with the germline gene, which may arise from a read error. The chain recombines TRBV9 with TRBJ1-6, with D uncertain. CDR3 length: 15 residues. Germline-derived CDR1 and CDR2 are SGDLS and YYNGEE. CDR3 protein: CANSVGEGRNSPLHF. CDR3 nucleotides: TGTGCCAACAGCGTAGGTGAAGGGAGGAATTCACCCCTCCACTTT.

In this sample, this clonotype turned up many times. The chain is built from TRBV20-1 and TRBJ2-1; D gene unclear. Trimming pared 0 bases from V and 4 bases from J, leaving 16 bases between. CDR3 length: 16 residues. Germline V gene sequence: CDR1 DFQATT, CDR2 SNEGSKA (reference sequence). The CDR3 loop is CSARDDKVDEYNEQFF. DNA for the CDR3: TGCAGTGCTAGAGATGATAAGGTAGACGAGTACAATGAGCAGTTCTTC.

The table lists this clonotype with a few counts. The J gene is TRBJ1-3, the V gene TRBV6-1, with 8 bases that match TRBD1. The CDR3 extends over 16 amino acids. Germline V gives CDR1 MNHNS, CDR2 SASEGT. After removal of 10 bases from V and 0 bases from J, the junction contained 11 bases not matched to a gene. The CDR3 DNA is TGTGCCACGGAGACAGGGGCGCTTTCCTCTGGAAACACCATATATTTT. It codes for CATETGALSSGNTIYF.

The CDR3 nucleotides read TGTGCCAGCAGTTTGTGGCAGGGGCCCCACGAGCAGTACTTC. It translates to CASSLWQGPHEQYF. J is TRBJ2-7 and V is TRBV27, with D possibly being TRBD1 (6 bases). The CDR3 extends over 14 amino acids. From germline, CDR1 is MNHEY and CDR2 SMNVEV (reference sequence). V lost 3 bases to trimming and J lost 5 bases, with 14 bases between them.

This clonotype was recorded many times. This chain connects TRBV20-1 to TRBJ2-3; 10 bases are shared with TRBD1. This CDR3 spans 14 amino acids. Germline CDR1 reads DFQATT; CDR2 reads SNEGSKA (reference sequence). V was clipped by 6 bases and J by 1 base; unmatched bases: 4. The CDR3 DNA reads as TGCAGTGCGCCTGGGACAGGGGGCACAGATACGCAGTATTTT. Amino acid sequence: CSAPGTGGTDTQYF.

This clonotype occurred many times. This rearrangement joins TRBV18 to TRBJ1-2, with D hard to call. This CDR3 comprises 14 residues. V lost 5 bases to trimming and J lost 2 bases, with 12 bases between them. CDR1 KGHSH and CDR2 LQKENI come from the germline V gene. In nucleotides, the CDR3 is TGTGCCAGCTCAACCTTTGACGGCAACTATGGCTACACCTTC. Protein sequence: CASSTFDGNYGYTF.

CDR3 amino acids: CASSLTGLEKLFF. The CDR3 region has the DNA TGCGCCAGCAGCCTGACAGGGCTTGAAAAACTGTTTTTT. The rearrangement joins TRBV4-1 to TRBJ1-4, with 7 nucleotides matching TRBD1. The CDR3 is 13 residues long. V lost 4 bases, J lost 7 bases, and 3 bases stayed unmatched. Germline loops: CDR1 MGHRA, CDR2 YSYEKL.

There are many counts of this clonotype. The chain combines TRBV7-8 with TRBJ2-5; 10 nucleotides align to TRBD1. Germline CDR1 and CDR2: SGHVS and FQNEAQ. Germline trimming cut 2 bases from V and 2 bases from J; bases unmatched to any gene: 2. This CDR3 contains 15 residues. The CDR3 DNA reads TGTGCCAGCAGCTTACCGGGACAGGGGCAAGAGACCCAGTACTTC. Amino acid sequence: CASSLPGQGQETQYF. Filled out from reference TRBV7-8 and TRBJ2-5, the complete variable domain reads GAGVSQSPRYKVAKRGQDVALRCDPISGHVSLFWYQQALGQGPEFLTYFQNEAQLDKSGLPSDRFFAERPEGSVSTLKIQRTQQEDSAVYLCASSLPGQGQETQYFGPGTRLLVL.